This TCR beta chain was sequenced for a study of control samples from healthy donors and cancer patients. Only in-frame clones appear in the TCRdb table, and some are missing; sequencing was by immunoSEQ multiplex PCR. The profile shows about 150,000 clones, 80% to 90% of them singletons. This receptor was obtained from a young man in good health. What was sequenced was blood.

Here the CDR3 reads CASQESSYEQYF. The CDR3 coding sequence is TGTGCCAGCCAGGAGAGCTCCTACGAGCAGTACTTC. J is TRBJ2-7 and V is TRBV2; no clear D. Deletions cut 8 bases from V and 0 bases from J, with 8 bases between. The CDR3 has 12 residues. CDR1 and CDR2 from the germline V gene are SNHLY and FYNNEI. The full variable domain, with the rest looked up from reference TRBV2 and TRBJ2-7, is EPEVTQTPSHQVTQMGQEVILRCVPISNHLYFYWYRQILGQKVEFLVSFYNNEISEKSEIFDDQFSVERPDGSNFTLKIRSTKLEDSAMYFCASQESSYEQYFGPGTRLTVT.